A selection of T cell receptor beta chains follows, all from one sample in a study of Tregs in tolerant kidney transplant recipients. The method was immunoSEQ multiplex PCR; TCRdb's version includes in-frame clones alone and lacks a portion of them. The sample comprises around 230,000 clones, about 80% of which are singletons, and about 0.58% rests with the top ten. The sequenced material came from CD4+ T cells from blood. Every receptor here comes from a human donor in good health. Both conserved end residues are part of each CDR3. The D gene is left open where the match is weak. Clone size is given for some rows only: seen once, a few or many times, or a class if the clone is expanded.

J gene | D gene | clone size | V gene | CDR3 DNA | CDR3 protein
TRBJ1-3 | NA | NA | TRBV11-3 | TGTGCCAGCAGCTTAGTAACAGTGAATGGAAACACCATATATTTT | CASSLVTVNGNTIYF
TRBJ2-1 | NA | NA | TRBV11-2 | TGTGCCAGCAGCTTTGTGATTCGACGGGGGAGCTCCTACAATGAGCAGTTCTTC | CASSFVIRRGSSYNEQFF
TRBJ2-7 | TRBD2 | NA | TRBV5-1 | TGCGCCAGCAGCTTCACCTCCGGGACTACGGGTGCCTACGAGCAGTACTTC | CASSFTSGTTGAYEQYF
TRBJ2-2 | NA | NA | TRBV6-6 | TGTGCCAGCAGTTACGCGACGGGTGGAAACGGGGAGCTGTTTTTT | CASSYATGGNGELFF
TRBJ1-1 | NA | NA | TRBV2 | TGTGCCAGCAGCCTGACAGACGTCACTGAAGCTTTCTTT | CASSLTDVTEAFF
TRBJ2-7 | TRBD2 | NA | TRBV4-1 | TGCGCCAGCAGCCGGAAGACTAGCGGGGGGCCTGAGGCCTACGAGCAGTACTTC | CASSRKTSGGPEAYEQYF
TRBJ1-5 | NA | NA | TRBV19 | TGTGCCAGTAGTATAGCGGGGAGGGCTAGCAATCAGCCCCAGCATTTT | CASSIAGRASNQPQHF
TRBJ2-3 | TRBD2 | NA | TRBV5-1 | TGCGCCAGCAGCTTGGGGAAGGGCATCCTTAGCGGGGGCGGTGCCACAGATACGCAGTATTTT | CASSLGKGILSGGGATDTQYF
TRBJ2-7 | NA | few | TRBV14 | TGTGCCAGCAGCTTTGACTCCCGACCCTACGAGCAGTACTTC | CASSFDSRPYEQYF
TRBJ2-3 | NA | NA | TRBV2 | TGTGCCAGCAGACCAGACTCGACAGATACGCAGTATTTT | CASRPDSTDTQYF
TRBJ2-7 | TRBD1 | once | TRBV4-2 | TGTGCCAGCCGCAACCTCGGACAGGGCCTTGACGAGCAGTACTTC | CASRNLGQGLDEQYF
TRBJ2-3 | TRBD1 | NA | TRBV6-5 | TGTGCCAGCAGTACCCGACAGGGGGGAACAGATACGCAGTATTTT | CASSTRQGGTDTQYF
TRBJ2-2 | NA | NA | TRBV7-7 | TGTGCTAGCACCTCCGGGGCCGGCGGGGAGCTGTTTTTT | CASTSGAGGELFF
TRBJ2-2 | NA | NA | TRBV6-5 | TGTGCCAGCAGTTACCCCGCGGCCGGGGAGCTGTTTTTT | CASSYPAAGELFF
TRBJ2-7 | TRBD2 | NA | TRBV7-2 | TGTGCCAGCAGCTTAAGCGGGATGATCTCCTACGAGCAGTACTTC | CASSLSGMISYEQYF
TRBJ2-7 | NA | NA | TRBV5-4 | TGTGCCAGCAGCTTGGAGTTAAGCTCCTACGAGCAGTACTTC | CASSLELSSYEQYF
TRBJ1-1 | NA | NA | TRBV15 | TGTGCCACCAGCAGAGTTTTGGGGGCCAGGGCTACTGAAGCTTTCTTT | CATSRVLGARATEAFF
TRBJ2-7 | TRBD1 | NA | TRBV30 | TGTGCCTGGAGTGAACAGGGGGTAGGGGAGCAGTACTTC | CAWSEQGVGEQYF
TRBJ2-1 | NA | NA | TRBV4-2 | TGTGCCAGCAGCCAAGATGCCTACAATGAGCAGTTCTTC | CASSQDAYNEQFF
TRBJ2-1 | NA | NA | TRBV5-1 | TGCGCCAGCAGCTTGGACTCTGGGGCCATCAATGAGCAGTTCTTC | CASSLDSGAINEQFF
TRBJ1-4 | TRBD1 | NA | TRBV6-5 | TGTGCCAGCAGTAAACGGGACAGGGCTAATGAAAAACTGTTTTTT | CASSKRDRANEKLFF
TRBJ1-5 | TRBD1 | NA | TRBV7-9 | TGTGCCAGCGCCCTTGGGACAGGAAGAAGCAATCAGCCCCAGCATTTT | CASALGTGRSNQPQHF
TRBJ2-3 | TRBD1 | NA | TRBV6-1 | TGTGCCAGCAGGGCCGCCGGGACAGGCACAGATACGCAGTATTTT | CASRAAGTGTDTQYF
TRBJ1-6 | NA | few | TRBV7-3 | TGTGCCAGCAGCTTAGACCGACAAATTGGATCACCCCTCCACTTT | CASSLDRQIGSPLHF
TRBJ2-1 | TRBD2 | once | TRBV7-6 | TGTGCCAGCAGCTTAGGACCCAGCGGGGGGAGGAATGAGCAGTTCTTC | CASSLGPSGGRNEQFF
TRBJ1-1 | TRBD1 | NA | TRBV7-9 | TGTGCCAGCAGTTCAGGGGGCAGGGACACTGAAGCTTTCTTT | CASSSGGRDTEAFF
TRBJ1-6 | NA | few | TRBV11-2 | TGTGCCAGCAGCTTGCAGTCATATAATTCACCCCTCCACTTT | CASSLQSYNSPLHF
TRBJ2-3 | TRBD2 | NA | TRBV10-3 | TGTGCCGTACTGGCCGGACTAGCGGCAGATACGCAGTATTTT | CAVLAGLAADTQYF
TRBJ2-6 | TRBD1 | NA | TRBV5-1 | TGCGCCAGCAGCACCGGACAGGGGGCCGCTGGGGCCAACGTCCTGACTTTC | CASSTGQGAAGANVLTF
TRBJ2-5 | TRBD1 | NA | TRBV5-1 | TGCGCCAGCAGCGGACAGGGGTCCCAAGAGACCCAGTACTTC | CASSGQGSQETQYF
TRBJ2-7 | NA | NA | TRBV13 | TGTGCCAGCAGCCCTAGGCTATCCTACGAGCAGTACTTC | CASSPRLSYEQYF
TRBJ1-1 | NA | NA | TRBV9 | TGTGCCAGCAGCGACGGGGGGGCCTGGATAGACACTGAAGCTTTCTTT | CASSDGGAWIDTEAFF
TRBJ2-5 | TRBD2 | NA | TRBV27 | TGTGCCAGCAGGTACCGAGCGGGGGAAACGGGGCAAGAGACCCAGTACTTC | CASRYRAGETGQETQYF
TRBJ2-7 | NA | NA | TRBV15 | TGTGCCACCAGCAGAGAAAGGCACTACGAGCAGTACTTC | CATSRERHYEQYF
TRBJ2-7 | NA | few | TRBV19 | TGTGCCAGTAGTATCTCAAGGAAGGGCTACGAGCAGTACTTC | CASSISRKGYEQYF
TRBJ1-3 | NA | NA | TRBV28 | TGTGCCAGCAGTTTGCCCCCCATTTATGGCAGTACCTCTGGAAACACCATATATTTT | CASSLPPIYGSTSGNTIYF
TRBJ2-7 | TRBD2 | NA | TRBV4-1 | TGCGCCAGCAGCCAACCGGGGGGAGGGACTACCTCCTACGAGCAGTACTTC | CASSQPGGGTTSYEQYF
TRBJ1-1 | TRBD1 | NA | TRBV4-1 | TGCGCCAGCAGCCTCCGGGACAGGGGTGGGACTGAAGCTTTCTTT | CASSLRDRGGTEAFF
TRBJ1-2 | NA | NA | TRBV11-2 | TGTGCCAGCAGCTTAGACCTCGGGGTCGGGGGCTACACCTTC | CASSLDLGVGGYTF
TRBJ2-2 | NA | NA | TRBV19 | TGTGCCAGTAGTATCCCCAGGGTGAGAAACACCGGGGAGCTGTTTTTT | CASSIPRVRNTGELFF
TRBJ2-7 | TRBD2 | NA | TRBV10-3 | TGTGCCATCAGTGAGGCTAGCGGGAACTACGAGCAGTACTTC | CAISEASGNYEQYF
TRBJ2-1 | TRBD2 | NA | TRBV19 | TGTGCCAGTAGTATATCTAGCGGGGGGGCCAATGAGCAGTTCTTC | CASSISSGGANEQFF
TRBJ2-1 | TRBD1 | NA | TRBV7-9 | TGTGCCAGCAGCTTAGCCGGGACAGGGGGCTACAATGAGCAGTTCTTC | CASSLAGTGGYNEQFF
TRBJ2-1 | TRBD1 | NA | TRBV30 | TGTGCCTGGAGTTTAGGGACAGGTAACAATGAGCAGTTCTTC | CAWSLGTGNNEQFF
TRBJ2-2 | NA | NA | TRBV5-6 | TGTGCCAGCAGCTTAGGGGGGACCCACACCGGGGAGCTGTTTTTT | CASSLGGTHTGELFF
TRBJ2-3 | TRBD1 | NA | TRBV18 | TGTGCCAGCTCACCTCGGACAGGGTTAACAGATACGCAGTATTTT | CASSPRTGLTDTQYF
TRBJ2-7 | NA | NA | TRBV28 | TGTGCCAGCAGTGAAACAGGGCGTGAGCAGTACTTC | CASSETGREQYF
TRBJ2-7 | NA | NA | TRBV11-2 | TGTGCCAGCAGCCCGCCAGGGTCAGGGGCGGGTTACGAGCAGTACTTC | CASSPPGSGAGYEQYF
TRBJ1-5 | NA | few | TRBV6-1 | TGTGCCAGCAGTGAGGGCATTAATAGCAATCAGCCCCAGCATTTT | CASSEGINSNQPQHF
TRBJ1-5 | NA | NA | TRBV4-1 | TGCGCCAGCAGCCAAAGGAGCCCTAGCAATCAGCCCCAGCATTTT | CASSQRSPSNQPQHF
TRBJ2-1 | NA | NA | TRBV6-5 | TGTGCCAGCAGTGACTTGGGACTTCCACAGTTCTTC | CASSDLGLPQFF
TRBJ1-2 | NA | NA | TRBV6-1 | TGTGCCAGCAGTGAAACACGGTATGGCTACACCTTC | CASSETRYGYTF
TRBJ1-3 | TRBD1 | NA | TRBV2 | TGTGCCAGCAGCAACAGGGGTGGAAACACCATATATTTT | CASSNRGGNTIYF
TRBJ2-5 | NA | few | TRBV5-1 | TGCGCCAGCACCCCCCCGTGGGGGGACCAAGAGACCCAGTACTTC | CASTPPWGDQETQYF
TRBJ1-2 | NA | NA | TRBV30 | TGTGCCTGGTCCTCCGGGGCAAACTATGGCTACACCTTC | CAWSSGANYGYTF
TRBJ1-1 | NA | once | TRBV5-1 | TGCGCCAGCAGTGAAGGGAGCGGTAGCACTGAAGCTTTCTTT | CASSEGSGSTEAFF
TRBJ1-2 | NA | NA | TRBV5-1 | TGCGCCAGCAGCTTGGAGGTGGCCCGAGGCTACACCTTC | CASSLEVARGYTF